A single sample is the source of the 14 T cell receptor beta chains below, sequenced in a study of cytomegalovirus exposure and HLA in healthy donors. The PCR had 60 Vbeta and 13 Jbeta primers. Clones were read by immunoSEQ multiplex PCR, and TCRdb kept only the in-frame ones, dropping some. Of about 160,000 clones in the sample, roughly 87% were seen once. The sequencing input was PBMCs. The receptors here all came from a man aged 50 to 60 in good health and CMV-seropositive.

The CDR3, as DNA: TGTGCCAGCAGCTCGACCGGGACTAGCGTTACCGGGGAGCTGTTTTTT. Its translation is CASSSTGTSVTGELFF. The chain employs TRBV5-6 and TRBJ2-2; 10 nucleotides align to TRBD2. The CDR3 consists of 16 residues. The V gene's germline CDR1 is SGHDT and CDR2 YYEEEE. V lost 3 bases, J lost 5 bases, and 7 bases stayed unmatched. Filled out from reference TRBV5-6 and TRBJ2-2, the complete variable domain reads DAGVTQSPTHLIKTRGQQVTLRCSPKSGHDTVSWYQQALGQGPQFIFQYYEEEERQRGNFPDRFSGHQFPNYSSELNVNALLLGDSALYLCASSSTGTSVTGELFFGEGSRLTVL.

This chain links TRBV5-1 with TRBJ2-7; D is possibly TRBD1 (6 bases). The CDR3 loop spans 15 amino acids. CDR1 and CDR2 from the germline V gene are SGHRS and YFSETQ. V was trimmed by 5 bases and J by 1 base, leaving 16 bases between them. The CDR3 loop is CASRSQTGWSYEQYF. CDR3 in DNA: TGCGCCAGCAGGTCCCAAACAGGGTGGTCCTACGAGCAGTACTTC.

There are a few counts of this clone. V is TRBV5-1 and J is TRBJ1-4; D is ambiguous. Germline assignment: CDR1 SGHRS and CDR2 YFSETQ. The length of the CDR3 is 14 residues. V lost 0 bases and J 5 bases, leaving 8 bases between the germline ends. The CDR3 DNA reads as TGCGCCAGCAGCTTGGACAGCCAGAATGAAAAACTGTTTTTT. This translates into CASSLDSQNEKLFF.

This rearrangement joins TRBV28 to TRBJ1-4; D unresolved. There are 11 residues in the CDR3. Germline values: CDR1 MDHEN, CDR2 SYDVKM. Trimming took 4 bases from V and 8 from J, leaving 5 bases between them. The CDR3 sequence: CASSSLEKLFF. The CDR3 coding sequence is TGTGCCAGCAGTTCTTTGGAAAAACTGTTTTTT.

This chain connects TRBV5-6 to TRBJ2-6, with TRBD1 identical over 11 bases. Germline V gives CDR1 SGHDT, CDR2 YYEEEE. The CDR3 has 19 residues. J lost 2 bases, V lost 5 bases, and 12 bases had no gene match. The CDR3 reads CASRRLFGTGGAGANVLTF. DNA for the CDR3: TGTGCCAGCAGACGTTTGTTCGGGACAGGGGGAGCTGGGGCCAACGTCCTGACTTTC. Full variable domain (missing parts from reference TRBV5-6 and TRBJ2-6): DAGVTQSPTHLIKTRGQQVTLRCSPKSGHDTVSWYQQALGQGPQFIFQYYEEEERQRGNFPDRFSGHQFPNYSSELNVNALLLGDSALYLCASRRLFGTGGAGANVLTFGAGSRLTVL.

The V and J genes are TRBV18 and TRBJ2-5; D is ambiguous. The CDR3 runs 15 residues. The V gene lost 3 bases and the J gene lost 4 bases, with 15 bases spanning the gap. Germline assignment: CDR1 KGHSH and CDR2 LQKENI. CDR3 nucleotide sequence: TGTGCCAGCTCACCTGCAAGGCAGGCTGTAGAGACCCAGTACTTC. Its protein product is CASSPARQAVETQYF.

V and J are TRBV10-1 and TRBJ2-2, with 8 bases matching TRBD1. Losses at the gene ends were 4 bases for V and 0 bases for J; bases not matched to a gene: 1. There are 15 residues in the CDR3. Germline lookup yields CDR1 WNHNN and CDR2 SYGVQD (reference sequence). The CDR3 bases are TGCGCCAGCAGTGGGGACAGGTCGAACACCGGGGAGCTGTTTTTT. Its protein product is CASSGDRSNTGELFF.

The gene calls are TRBV6-1 and TRBJ1-1, with TRBD1 identical over 8 bases. V lost 7 bases and J lost 5; bases outside the gene matches: 9. Germline lookup yields CDR1 MNHNS and CDR2 SASEGT. CDR3 length: 14 residues. Written as DNA, the CDR3 is TGTGCCAGCAACACAGGGGGGCCGAGGACTGAAGCTTTCTTT. This sequence encodes CASNTGGPRTEAFF.

This clone was counted a few times. The rearrangement uses TRBV2 and TRBJ2-5, with TRBD2 matching over 13 bases. Per germline, CDR1 SNHLY and CDR2 FYNNEI. V was pared by 8 bases and J by 4 bases, with 7 bases of the junction left unmatched. This CDR3 contains 15 residues. The CDR3 sequence: CASQRGLAGLETQYF. The CDR3 DNA reads TGTGCCAGCCAGAGGGGACTAGCGGGATTAGAGACCCAGTACTTC.

The chain carries TRBV10-3 and TRBJ1-5; perhaps TRBD1 as D (5 bases). Germline V CDR1 and CDR2: ENHRY, SYGVKD. The CDR3 consists of 12 residues. The V end was cut by 2 bases, the J end by 7 bases, with 6 bases between. The CDR3 DNA reads as TGTGCCATCAGTGAGAGGGGCCAGCCCCAGCATTTT. Translated, it gives CAISERGQPQHF.

The chain combines TRBV19 with TRBJ2-2; maybe TRBD1 (6 bases). The CDR3 covers 13 residues. V was trimmed by 8 bases and J by 3 bases, leaving 10 bases between them. The germline CDR1 and CDR2 sequences are LNHDA and SQIVND (reference sequence). In DNA, the CDR3 is TGTGCCAGTGGAACAGGGTACACCGGGGAGCTGTTTTTT. Amino acids: CASGTGYTGELFF.

The rearrangement links TRBV27 to TRBJ2-3; D ambiguous. Per the germline V gene, CDR1 is MNHEY and CDR2 is SMNVEV (reference sequence). The V end lost 6 bases, the J end lost 2 bases, and 6 bases lay between the germline ends. CDR3 length: 12 residues. The CDR3 reads CASRPDTDTQYF. The CDR3 DNA reads as TGTGCCAGCAGGCCAGACACAGATACGCAGTATTTT.

The J gene is TRBJ1-5, the V gene TRBV6-1; D perhaps matches TRBD1 (6 bases). V was pared by 6 bases and J by 5 bases, with 11 bases between. Per germline, CDR1 MNHNS and CDR2 SASEGT. CDR3 length: 13 amino acids. The CDR3 DNA follows: TGTGCCAGCAGACAGGGAATAGATCAGCCCCAGCATTTT. As protein: CASRQGIDQPQHF.

This chain connects TRBV18 to TRBJ2-7, with D perhaps matching TRBD1 (6 bases). The V and J ends lost 3 bases and 2 bases respectively, with 11 bases between them. Germline CDR1 is KGHSH and CDR2 is LQKENI. There are 14 residues in the CDR3. Written as DNA, the CDR3 is TGTGCCAGCTCACCCCCGGACAGCCCCTACGAGCAGTACTTC. It encodes CASSPPDSPYEQYF. The whole variable domain, filled in from reference TRBV18 and TRBJ2-7, reads NAGVMQNPRHLVRRRGQEARLRCSPMKGHSHVYWYRQLPEEGLKFMVYLQKENIIDESGMPKERFSAEFPKEGPSILRIQQVVRGDSAAYFCASSPPDSPYEQYFGPGTRLTVT.